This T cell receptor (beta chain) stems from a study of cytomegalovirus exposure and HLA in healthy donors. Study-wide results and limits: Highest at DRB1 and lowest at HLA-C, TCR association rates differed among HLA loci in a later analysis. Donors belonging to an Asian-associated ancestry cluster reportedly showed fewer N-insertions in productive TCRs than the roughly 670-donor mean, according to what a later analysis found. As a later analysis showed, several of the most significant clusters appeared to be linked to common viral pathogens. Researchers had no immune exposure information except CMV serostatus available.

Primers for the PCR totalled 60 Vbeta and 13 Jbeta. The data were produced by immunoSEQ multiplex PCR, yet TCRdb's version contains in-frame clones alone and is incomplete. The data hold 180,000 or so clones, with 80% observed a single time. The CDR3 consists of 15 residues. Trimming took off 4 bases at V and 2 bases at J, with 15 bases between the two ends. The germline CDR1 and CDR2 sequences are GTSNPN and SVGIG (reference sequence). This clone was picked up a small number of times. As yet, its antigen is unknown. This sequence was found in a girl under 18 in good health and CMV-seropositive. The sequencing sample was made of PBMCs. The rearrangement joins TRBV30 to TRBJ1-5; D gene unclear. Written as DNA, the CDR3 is TGTGCCTGGAAAGTAGGAGGTTCGGGCAATCAGCCCCAGCATTTT. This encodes CAWKVGGSGNQPQHF.